This TCR beta chain emerged from a study of blood T cell repertoires in COVID-19. Study background: Acute and convalescent COVID-19 specimens originated in the United States, Italy and Spain.

The method was immunoSEQ multiplex PCR; TCRdb's version includes in-frame clones alone and lacks a portion of them. This table has some 250,000 clones, around 90% appearing once. Trimming removed 4 bases from V and 4 bases from J, with 14 bases in between. There are 14 residues in the CDR3. Germline V gene lookup returns CDR1 SEHNR and CDR2 FQNEAQ (reference sequence). Sequenced input: peripheral blood. The TCR was taken from a woman under 40 with acute or convalescent COVID-19. This sequence joins TRBV7-9 and TRBJ2-7; D may be TRBD2 (6 bases). In nucleotides, the CDR3 is TGTGCCAGCAGCTCGGGACTTACGCGATACGAGCAGTACTTC. This encodes CASSSGLTRYEQYF.